This TCR beta chain originates from a study of T cell responses to AZD1222 COVID-19 vaccine. In the study overall: Second-dose intervals of approximately 4 or approximately 12 weeks were pooled. Study-wide findings and caveats: CD4 TCRs covered the whole spike, strongest at regions 160-218 and 743-854. In a largely white British group with more females than males, clonal diversity was possibly underestimated. Among spike-specific TCRs, nearly half reportedly target unmutated variant regions.

Assay used: immunoSEQ multiplex PCR; TCRdb lists only in-frame clones, some missing. Among 120,000 to 150,000 clones listed, roughly 91% were seen once. The V gene end was trimmed by 6 bases and the J gene end by 3 bases; junction bases not matched to a gene: 6. Germline V gene data show CDR1 as SNHLY and CDR2 as FYNNEI. The CDR3 spans 14 residues. For this clone: Its antigen is as yet unknown.

The chain combines TRBV2 with TRBJ2-3; 7 bases fit TRBD1. The origin of this receptor is an adult in good health. The source material was peripheral blood, sampled on day 0 of AZD1222 vaccination. The CDR3 sequence is CASSPGQTTDTQYF. The CDR3 coding sequence is TGTGCCAGCAGCCCGGGACAGACGACAGATACGCAGTATTTT.